This entry lists 18 T cell receptor beta chains sequenced from one sample in a study of T cell repertoires in cytomegalovirus infection (dated by TCRdb to about 2019). Sequenced on an Illumina HiSeq 1500. TCRdb applied fastp at Q25 and MiXCR to the public reads, then kept only in-frame beta chains. Here each entry gathers all rows of one CDR3 protein and keeps the most common genes and DNA. The sample table contains roughly 320,000 distinct CDR3 sequences; only one count was recorded for approximately 9.5% of them. Of the sample, 4.3% is held by the ten largest clones. Source material: PBMCs. These TCRs come from a human donor in good health (CMV status not recorded). Some clones in this sample may be carry-over from other donors' samples.

J is TRBJ2-3 and V is TRBV27, with 7 bases fitting TRBD1. Germline CDR1 and CDR2: MNHEY and SMNVEV (reference sequence). J lost 3 bases, V lost 5 bases, and 11 bases had no gene match. The CDR3 is 16 residues long. CDR3 amino acids: CASSRLTGKETDTQYF. The CDR3 nucleotides are TGTGCCAGCAGTCGATTGACAGGGAAAGAGACAGATACGCAGTATTTT.

This clonotype was seen many times. The chain has TRBV7-2 and TRBJ2-2, with 8 nucleotides matching TRBD1. The V gene's germline CDR1 is SGHTA and CDR2 FQGNSA. The CDR3 has 16 residues. Unmatched junction bases numbered 3, after V lost 1 base and J lost 2 bases. This CDR3 reads CASSLGTGSNTGELFF. In DNA, the CDR3 is TGTGCCAGCAGCTTAGGGACAGGGAGCAACACCGGGGAGCTGTTTTTT.

This clonotype came up a few times. This chain uses TRBV14 with TRBJ1-2; no definite D call. This CDR3 comprises 14 residues. Trimming removed 4 bases from V and 8 bases from J, with 17 bases in between. Per the germline V gene, CDR1 is SGHDN and CDR2 is FVKESK. CDR3 sequence reads: CASSPWNEGSGYTF. The CDR3 DNA is TGTGCCAGCAGCCCCTGGAACGAAGGAAGCGGCTACACCTTC. The whole variable domain, filled in from reference TRBV14 and TRBJ1-2, reads EAGVTQFPSHSVIEKGQTVTLRCDPISGHDNLYWYRRVMGKEIKFLLHFVKESKQDESGMPNNRFLAERTGGTYSTLKVQPAELEDSGVYFCASSPWNEGSGYTFGSGTRLTVV.

This clonotype has just one count. A much larger clone differs by one base, so this may be a read error. The V call is TRBV7-3, the J call TRBJ2-2; possibly TRBD2 for D (5 bases). Germline CDR1 reads SGHTA; CDR2 reads FQGTGA. The CDR3 is 14 residues long. The CDR3 region has the DNA TGTGCCAGCAGCCTAGGGCCCGTCACCGGGGAGCTGTGTTTT. The encoded protein is CASSLGPVTGELCF.

On this clonotype itself: Possible read error: a much larger clone is one base away. The CDR3 region has the DNA TGCAGTGCTATCGAGGGGCGCTGGAATCAGCCCCAGCATTTT. Protein sequence: CSAIEGRWNQPQHF. The chain carries TRBV20-1 and TRBJ1-5; tentatively, D is TRBD1 (5 bases). CDR1 is DFQATT, CDR2 SNEGSKA, per germline (reference sequence). The CDR3 has 14 amino acids. The germline V and J ends were trimmed by 4 bases and 4 bases, with 14 bases remaining between them.

This chain connects TRBV7-3 to TRBJ1-6; the D gene is possibly TRBD1 (5 bases). The ends were cut back, 1 base at V and 10 bases at J, with 17 bases in the middle. The CDR3 loop spans 16 amino acids. The germline V gene encodes CDR1 SGHTA and CDR2 FQGTGA. The CDR3 region is CASSLKGVGFASPLHF. The CDR3 DNA is TGTGCCAGCAGCTTAAAAGGGGTCGGATTCGCGTCACCCCTCCACTTT.

A few counts support this clonotype. This chain connects TRBV5-1 to TRBJ2-5, with D possibly matching TRBD2 (6 bases). CDR3 size: 14 residues. Germline V gene sequence: CDR1 SGHRS, CDR2 YFSETQ. The V end lost 4 bases, the J end lost 5 bases, and 15 bases lay between the germline ends. CDR3 sequence: CASSDGRGGETQYF. The CDR3 DNA reads TGCGCCAGCAGCGACGGGCGAGGAGGGGAGACCCAGTACTTC.

This clonotype has a count of ten or more. This chain links TRBV11-2 with TRBJ2-7; D gene uncertain. The CDR3 loop spans 11 amino acids. The germline CDR1 and CDR2 sequences are SGHAT and FQNNGV. V lost 4 bases and J lost 7, with 8 bases in between. Written as DNA, the CDR3 is TGTGCCAGCAGCTGGATGGGAGAGCAGTACTTC. It translates to CASSWMGEQYF.

Ten or more counts support this clonotype. The chain uses TRBV10-3 and TRBJ2-7; TRBD1 is a possible D gene (6 bases). The ends were cut back, 3 bases at V and 5 bases at J, with 14 bases in the middle. This CDR3 contains 14 residues. The germline gives CDR1 ENHRY, CDR2 SYGVKD. CDR3 protein: CAISDNRAGNEQYF. The CDR3 bases are TGTGCCATCAGTGATAACAGGGCTGGGAACGAGCAGTACTTC.

The sample holds a few counts of this clonotype. This chain connects TRBV2 to TRBJ2-3, with D unclear. Per the germline V gene, CDR1 is SNHLY and CDR2 is FYNNEI. The CDR3 has 15 amino acids. V lost 2 bases to trimming and J lost 2 bases, with 11 bases between them. The CDR3 DNA reads TGTGCCAGCAGTGAAACGTGGGGAAACACAGATACGCAGTATTTT. This gives the protein CASSETWGNTDTQYF.

This clonotype was counted at least ten times. CDR3 region: CASTLQTPGELFF. CDR3 nucleotide sequence: TGTGCCAGCACCCTACAAACTCCCGGGGAGCTGTTTTTT. The V gene is TRBV7-2, the J gene TRBJ2-2; D remains ambiguous. The CDR3 runs to 13 residues. Trimming stripped 7 bases from V and 6 bases from J, with 12 bases between. Germline V gene sequence: CDR1 SGHTA, CDR2 FQGNSA.

The V gene is TRBV2, the J gene TRBJ2-1; 9 nucleotides agree with TRBD2. The V and J ends lost 6 bases and 6 bases, in that order; junction bases with no gene match: 9. Germline CDR1 is SNHLY and CDR2 is FYNNEI. CDR3 length equals 15 residues. In DNA, the CDR3 is TGTGCCAGCAGACCCAATCTAGCGGGGAGCAATGAGCAGTTCTTC. Protein: CASRPNLAGSNEQFF.

A note on this clonotype: A much larger clone is a single base away; this may be a read error. This sequence joins TRBV4-3 and TRBJ1-1; D is unresolved. The CDR3 is 14 amino acids. Trimming stripped 4 bases from V and 4 bases from J, with 13 bases between. CDR1 LGHNA and CDR2 YSLEER come from the germline V gene. The CDR3 region is CASSLSIWGTEAFF. Here the CDR3 DNA reads TGCGCCAGCAGCCTATCAATATGGGGCACTGAAGCTTTCTTT.

The CDR3 sequence: CASSQTGNTIYF. The CDR3 DNA follows: TGTGCCAGCAGCCAAACCGGAAACACCATATATTTT. The chain couples TRBV3-1 to TRBJ1-3, with no clear D. Germline V gene lookup returns CDR1 LGHDT and CDR2 YNNKEL (reference sequence). Between the trimmed V and J ends, which lost 2 bases and 4 bases, there was a span of 3 bases. CDR3 length equals 12 residues. Full variable domain (remainder filled in from reference TRBV3-1 and TRBJ1-3): DTAVSQTPKYLVTQMGNDKSIKCEQNLGHDTMYWYKQDSKKFLKIMFSYNNKELIINETVPNRFSPKSPDKAHLNLHINSLELGDSAVYFCASSQTGNTIYFGEGSWLTVV.

This clonotype was observed at least ten times. The rearrangement joins TRBV7-9 to TRBJ2-7; 7 nucleotides match TRBD1. The germline CDR1 and CDR2 sequences are SEHNR and FQNEAQ (reference sequence). The length of the CDR3 is 14 residues. V lost 7 bases, J lost 2 bases, and 8 bases stayed unmatched. CDR3 in DNA: TGTGCCAGCACAACCCCGGGGACAGCCTACGAGCAGTACTTC. Amino acids: CASTTPGTAYEQYF.

This clonotype was seen more than once but under ten times. The rearrangement uses TRBV12-5 and TRBJ2-3; D possibly corresponds to TRBD1 (5 bases). V lost 4 bases, J lost 2 bases, and 16 bases lay in between. Germline values: CDR1 LGHNT, CDR2 FRNRAP. This CDR3 has 16 residues. The CDR3 DNA reads TGTGCTAGTGGTTCGGAAAACAGGCGACCCACAGATACGCAGTATTTT. Translated, it gives CASGSENRRPTDTQYF. Filled out from reference TRBV12-5 and TRBJ2-3, the complete variable domain reads DARVTQTPRHKVTEMGQEVTMRCQPILGHNTVFWYRQTMMQGLELLAYFRNRAPLDDSGMPKDRFSAEMPDATLATLKIQPSEPRDSAVYFCASGSENRRPTDTQYFGPGTRLTVL.

The table lists this clonotype with many counts. The rearrangement uses TRBV28 and TRBJ2-7, with TRBD2 as a possible D gene (5 bases). Germline CDR1 and CDR2: MDHEN and SYDVKM. This CDR3 has 15 amino acids. V dropped 3 bases and J dropped 2 bases, with 14 bases sitting between them. This chain's CDR3 is CASSFPIGSTYEQYF. CDR3 coding DNA: TGTGCCAGCAGTTTCCCGATTGGGAGCACCTACGAGCAGTACTTC.

The J gene is TRBJ1-5, the V gene TRBV29-1, with TRBD1 matching 7 bases. Trimming took 8 bases from V and 0 from J; bases not matched to a gene: 16. The CDR3 totals 17 residues. The germline CDR1 and CDR2 sequences are SQVTM and ANQGSEA. DNA for the CDR3: TGCAGCCCTGGAGGGGTCAGGGGGAAGTATAGCAATCAGCCCCAGCATTTT. This translates into CSPGGVRGKYSNQPQHF.